This T cell receptor beta chain was captured in a study of cytomegalovirus exposure and HLA in healthy donors. Study context: There were approximately 400 genotyped donors. Of these, 75% to 90% fell in the genetic ancestry cluster associated with self-reported Caucasian donors.

With 60 Vbeta and 13 Jbeta primers, the PCR was carried out. Here immunoSEQ multiplex PCR was the method, and the copy in TCRdb shows in-frame clones only, minus some. Of 150,000 to 200,000 clones listed, 65% to 90% are singletons. The J segment lost 9 bases and the V segment lost 4 bases, leaving 5 bases of the junction unmatched. The germline V gene encodes CDR1 SGHTA and CDR2 FQGTGA. The CDR3 is made up of 13 amino acids. All the people who gave samples were healthy bone marrow donors. For this clone: Its antigen is unknown.

Points from the study as a whole: A later analysis linked 15,000 to 20,000 TCR beta sequences to HLA alleles at 0.05 false discovery rate.

The TCR sequence derives from a woman in her 50s in good health and CMV-seronegative. V is TRBV7-3 and J is TRBJ2-1; 8 bases agree with TRBD2. The specimen sequenced was PBMCs. CDR3 nucleotide sequence: TGTGCCAGCAGCTCGACTAGCGACGGTGAGCAGTTCTTC. Amino acids: CASSSTSDGEQFF.